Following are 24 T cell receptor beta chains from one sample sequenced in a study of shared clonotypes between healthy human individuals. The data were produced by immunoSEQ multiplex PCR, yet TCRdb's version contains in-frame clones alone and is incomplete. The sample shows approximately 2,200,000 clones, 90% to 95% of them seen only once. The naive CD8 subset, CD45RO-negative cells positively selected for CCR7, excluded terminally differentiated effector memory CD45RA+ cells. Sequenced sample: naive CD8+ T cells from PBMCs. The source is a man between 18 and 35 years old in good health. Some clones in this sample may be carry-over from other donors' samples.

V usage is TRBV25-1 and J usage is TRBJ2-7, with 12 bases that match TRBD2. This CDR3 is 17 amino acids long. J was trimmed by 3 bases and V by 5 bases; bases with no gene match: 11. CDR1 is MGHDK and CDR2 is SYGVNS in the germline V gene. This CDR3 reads CASSTGTSGYQNYEQYF. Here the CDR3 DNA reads TGTGCCAGCAGTACCGGGACTAGCGGGTATCAAAACTACGAGCAGTACTTC.

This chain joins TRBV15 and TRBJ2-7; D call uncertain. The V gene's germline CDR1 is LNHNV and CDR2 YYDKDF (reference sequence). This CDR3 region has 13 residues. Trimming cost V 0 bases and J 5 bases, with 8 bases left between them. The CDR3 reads CATSRDWLHEQYF. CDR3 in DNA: TGTGCCACCAGCAGAGATTGGCTCCACGAGCAGTACTTC.

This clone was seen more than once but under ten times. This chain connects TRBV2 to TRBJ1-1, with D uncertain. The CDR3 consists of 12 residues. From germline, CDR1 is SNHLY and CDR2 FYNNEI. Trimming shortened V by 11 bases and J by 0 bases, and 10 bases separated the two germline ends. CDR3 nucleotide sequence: TGTGCCTCAGAGCGTTTGAACACTGAAGCTTTCTTT. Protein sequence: CASERLNTEAFF.

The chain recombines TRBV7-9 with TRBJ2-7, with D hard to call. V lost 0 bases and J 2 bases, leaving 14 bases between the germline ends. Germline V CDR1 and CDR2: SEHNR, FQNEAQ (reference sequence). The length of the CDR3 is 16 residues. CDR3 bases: TGTGCCAGCAGCTTAGCTTTTTCGGGCGGACCCTACGAGCAGTACTTC. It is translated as CASSLAFSGGPYEQYF. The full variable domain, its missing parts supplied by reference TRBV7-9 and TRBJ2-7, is DTGVSQNPRHKITKRGQNVTFRCDPISEHNRLYWYRQTLGQGPEFLTYFQNEAQLEKSRLLSDRFSAERPKGSFSTLEIQRTEQGDSAMYLCASSLAFSGGPYEQYFGPGTRLTVT.

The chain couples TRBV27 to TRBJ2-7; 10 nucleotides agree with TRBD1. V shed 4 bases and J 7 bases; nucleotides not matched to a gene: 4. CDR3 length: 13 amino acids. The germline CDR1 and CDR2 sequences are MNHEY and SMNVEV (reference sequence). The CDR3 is CASSSWDRGEQYF. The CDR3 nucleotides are TGTGCCAGCAGTTCCTGGGACAGGGGAGAGCAGTACTTC.

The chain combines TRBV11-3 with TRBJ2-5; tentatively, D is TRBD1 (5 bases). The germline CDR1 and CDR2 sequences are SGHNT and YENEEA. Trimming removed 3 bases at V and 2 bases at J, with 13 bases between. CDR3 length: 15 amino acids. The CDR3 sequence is CASSFLTGGQETQYF. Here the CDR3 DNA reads TGTGCCAGCAGCTTTTTAACAGGCGGACAAGAGACCCAGTACTTC. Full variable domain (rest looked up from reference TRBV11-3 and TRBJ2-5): EAGVVQSPRYKIIEKKQPVAFWCNPISGHNTLYWYLQNLGQGPELLIRYENEEAVDDSQLPKDRFSAERLKGVDSTLKIQPAELGDSAVYLCASSFLTGGQETQYFGPGTRLLVL.

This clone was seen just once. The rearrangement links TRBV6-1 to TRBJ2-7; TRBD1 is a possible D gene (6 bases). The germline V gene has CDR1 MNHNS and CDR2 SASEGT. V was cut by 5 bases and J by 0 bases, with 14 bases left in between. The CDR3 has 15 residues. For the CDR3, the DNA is TGTGCCAGCAGTTTCGCCGGGACACCCTCCTACGAGCAGTACTTC. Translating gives CASSFAGTPSYEQYF.

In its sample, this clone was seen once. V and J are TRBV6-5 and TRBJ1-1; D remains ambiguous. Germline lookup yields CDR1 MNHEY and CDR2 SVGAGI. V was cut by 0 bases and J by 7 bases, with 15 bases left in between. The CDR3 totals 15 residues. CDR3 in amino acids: CASSYSGPLVFEAFF. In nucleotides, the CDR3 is TGTGCCAGCAGTTACTCGGGCCCCTTGGTCTTTGAAGCTTTCTTT.

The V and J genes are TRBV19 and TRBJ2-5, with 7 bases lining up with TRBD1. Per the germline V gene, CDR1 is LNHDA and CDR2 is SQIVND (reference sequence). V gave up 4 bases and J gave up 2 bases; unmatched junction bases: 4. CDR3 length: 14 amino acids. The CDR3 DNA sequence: TGTGCCAGTAGTACCCTGACAGGGCAAGAGACCCAGTACTTC. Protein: CASSTLTGQETQYF.

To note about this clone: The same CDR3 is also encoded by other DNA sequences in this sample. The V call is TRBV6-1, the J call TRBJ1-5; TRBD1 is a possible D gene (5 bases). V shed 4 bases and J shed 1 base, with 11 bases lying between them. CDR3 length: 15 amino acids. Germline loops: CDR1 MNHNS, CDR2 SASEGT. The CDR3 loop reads CASSGPRDSNQPQHF. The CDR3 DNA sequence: TGTGCCAGCAGTGGACCCCGGGACAGCAATCAGCCCCAGCATTTT.

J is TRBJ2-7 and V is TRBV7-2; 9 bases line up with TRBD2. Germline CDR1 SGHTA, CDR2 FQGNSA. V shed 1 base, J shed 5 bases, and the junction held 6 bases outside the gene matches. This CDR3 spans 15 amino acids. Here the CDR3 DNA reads TGTGCCAGCAGCTTAGGGCGCGGGAGGGCCGACGAGCAGTACTTC. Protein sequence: CASSLGRGRADEQYF.

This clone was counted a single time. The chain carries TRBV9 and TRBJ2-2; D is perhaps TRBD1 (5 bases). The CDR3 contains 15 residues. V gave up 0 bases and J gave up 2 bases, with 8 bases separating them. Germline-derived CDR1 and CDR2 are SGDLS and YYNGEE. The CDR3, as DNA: TGTGCCAGCAGCGTAGAAACAGGAAACACCGGGGAGCTGTTTTTT. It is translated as CASSVETGNTGELFF.

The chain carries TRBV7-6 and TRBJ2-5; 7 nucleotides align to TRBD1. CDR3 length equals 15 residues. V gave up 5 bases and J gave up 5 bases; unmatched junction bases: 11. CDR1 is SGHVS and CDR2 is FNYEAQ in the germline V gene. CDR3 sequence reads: CASSPRTGAWETQYF. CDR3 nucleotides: TGTGCCAGCAGCCCCCGAACAGGGGCGTGGGAGACCCAGTACTTC.

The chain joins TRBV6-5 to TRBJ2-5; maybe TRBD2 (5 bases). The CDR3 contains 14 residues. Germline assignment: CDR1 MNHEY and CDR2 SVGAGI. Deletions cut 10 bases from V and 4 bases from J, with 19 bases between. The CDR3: CATHSRREGETQYF. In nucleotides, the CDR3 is TGTGCCACCCACTCCCGGCGAGAGGGAGAGACCCAGTACTTC.

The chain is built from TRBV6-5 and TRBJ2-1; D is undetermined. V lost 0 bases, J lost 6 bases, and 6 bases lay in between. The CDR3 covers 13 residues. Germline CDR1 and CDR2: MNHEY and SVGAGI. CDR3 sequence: CASSYSAANEQFF. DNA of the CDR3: TGTGCCAGCAGTTACTCTGCGGCCAATGAGCAGTTCTTC.

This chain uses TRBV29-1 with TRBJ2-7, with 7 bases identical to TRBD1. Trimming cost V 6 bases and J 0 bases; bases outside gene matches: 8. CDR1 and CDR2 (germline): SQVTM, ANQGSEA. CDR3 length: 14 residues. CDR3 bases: TGCAGCGTCGCCGGACAGGCCAGCTCCTACGAGCAGTACTTC. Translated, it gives CSVAGQASSYEQYF.

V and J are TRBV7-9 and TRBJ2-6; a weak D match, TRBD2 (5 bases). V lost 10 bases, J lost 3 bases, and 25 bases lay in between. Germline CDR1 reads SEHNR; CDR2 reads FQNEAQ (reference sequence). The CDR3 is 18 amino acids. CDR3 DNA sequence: TGTGCCACCAAGAGGCGTACGCTTTCGGGGTTTGGGGCCAACGTCCTGACTTTC. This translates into CATKRRTLSGFGANVLTF.

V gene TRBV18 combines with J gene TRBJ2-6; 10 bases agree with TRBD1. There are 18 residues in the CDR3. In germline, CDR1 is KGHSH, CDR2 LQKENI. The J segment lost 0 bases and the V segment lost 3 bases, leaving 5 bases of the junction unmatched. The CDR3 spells CASSPGQGRTSGANVLTF. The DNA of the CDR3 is TGTGCCAGCTCACCGGGACAGGGGAGGACCTCTGGGGCCAACGTCCTGACTTTC.

The CDR3 region is CASSLTRDPYDEQFF. CDR3 DNA sequence: TGTGCCAGCAGTTTGACCCGGGACCCCTATGATGAGCAGTTCTTC. The chain joins TRBV28 to TRBJ2-1; D might be TRBD1 or TRBD2, each matching 5 bases. This CDR3 is 15 amino acids long. Deletions cut 3 bases from V and 8 bases from J, with 17 bases between. Germline V gene lookup returns CDR1 MDHEN and CDR2 SYDVKM.

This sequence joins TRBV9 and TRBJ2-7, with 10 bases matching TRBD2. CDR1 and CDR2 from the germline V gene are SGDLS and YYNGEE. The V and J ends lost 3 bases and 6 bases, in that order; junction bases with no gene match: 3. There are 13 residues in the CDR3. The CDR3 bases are TGTGCCAGCAGCGCGGGACTAGCGACCGAGCAGTACTTC. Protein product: CASSAGLATEQYF.

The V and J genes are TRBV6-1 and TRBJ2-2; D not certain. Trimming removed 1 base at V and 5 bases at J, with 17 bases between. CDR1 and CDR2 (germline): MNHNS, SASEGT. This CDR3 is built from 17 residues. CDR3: CASSEVKGPLRTGELFF. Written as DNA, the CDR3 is TGTGCCAGCAGTGAAGTGAAAGGCCCCCTCCGGACCGGGGAGCTGTTTTTT.

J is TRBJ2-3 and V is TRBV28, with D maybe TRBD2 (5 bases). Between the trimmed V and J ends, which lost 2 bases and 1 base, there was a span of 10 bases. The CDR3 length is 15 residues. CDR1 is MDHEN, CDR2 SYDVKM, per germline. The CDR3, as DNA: TGTGCCAGCAGTTTAAGGGAGTCCGGCACAGATACGCAGTATTTT. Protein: CASSLRESGTDTQYF.

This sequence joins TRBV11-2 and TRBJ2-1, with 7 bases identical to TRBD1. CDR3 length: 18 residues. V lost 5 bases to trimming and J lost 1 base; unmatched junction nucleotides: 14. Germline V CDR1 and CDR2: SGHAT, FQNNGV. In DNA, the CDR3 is TGTGCCAGCAGCCCCCGAAGTAGGGGACAGAGATCCTACAATGAGCAGTTCTTC. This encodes CASSPRSRGQRSYNEQFF. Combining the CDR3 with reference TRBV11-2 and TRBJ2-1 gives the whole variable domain EAGVAQSPRYKIIEKRQSVAFWCNPISGHATLYWYQQILGQGPKLLIQFQNNGVVDDSQLPKDRFSAERLKGVDSTLKIQPAKLEDSAVYLCASSPRSRGQRSYNEQFFGPGTRLTVL.

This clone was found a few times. The CDR3 loop reads CASSFGETKGYTF. CDR3 DNA sequence: TGTGCCAGCAGTTTTGGTGAAACGAAGGGCTACACCTTC. The V call is TRBV27, the J call TRBJ1-2; D unclear. This CDR3 contains 13 residues. The V gene's germline CDR1 is MNHEY and CDR2 SMNVEV (reference sequence). The ends were cut back, 3 bases at V and 8 bases at J, with 13 bases in the middle.